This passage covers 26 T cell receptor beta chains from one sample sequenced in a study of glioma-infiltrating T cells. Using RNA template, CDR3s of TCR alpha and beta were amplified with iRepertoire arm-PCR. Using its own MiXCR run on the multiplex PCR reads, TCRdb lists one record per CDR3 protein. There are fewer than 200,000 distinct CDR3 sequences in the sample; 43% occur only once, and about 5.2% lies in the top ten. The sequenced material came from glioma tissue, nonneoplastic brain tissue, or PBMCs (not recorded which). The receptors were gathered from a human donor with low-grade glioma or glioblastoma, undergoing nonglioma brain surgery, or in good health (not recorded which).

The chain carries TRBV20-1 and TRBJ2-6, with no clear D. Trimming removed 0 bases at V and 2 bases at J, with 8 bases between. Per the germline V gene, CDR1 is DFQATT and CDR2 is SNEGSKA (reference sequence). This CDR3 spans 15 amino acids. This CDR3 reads CSARDIGAGANVLTF. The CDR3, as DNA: TGCAGTGCTAGAGATATTGGGGCTGGGGCCAACGTCCTGACTTTC.

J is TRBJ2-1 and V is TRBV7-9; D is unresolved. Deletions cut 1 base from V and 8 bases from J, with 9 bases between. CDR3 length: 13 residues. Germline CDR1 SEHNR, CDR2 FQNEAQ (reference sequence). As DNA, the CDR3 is TGTGCCAGCAGCTTAGTTCGGTTGGATGAGCAGTTCTTC. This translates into CASSLVRLDEQFF.

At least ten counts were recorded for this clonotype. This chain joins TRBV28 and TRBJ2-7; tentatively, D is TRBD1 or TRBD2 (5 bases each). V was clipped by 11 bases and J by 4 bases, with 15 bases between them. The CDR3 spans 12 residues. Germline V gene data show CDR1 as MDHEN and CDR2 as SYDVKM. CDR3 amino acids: CASRGRYYEQYF. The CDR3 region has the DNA TGTGCCTCCCGGGGCAGATATTACGAGCAGTACTTC.

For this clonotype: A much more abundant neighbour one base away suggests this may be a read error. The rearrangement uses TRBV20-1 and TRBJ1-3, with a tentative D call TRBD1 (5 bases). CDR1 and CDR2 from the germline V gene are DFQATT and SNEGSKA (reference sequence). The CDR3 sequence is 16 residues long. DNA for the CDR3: TGCAGTGCTAGAGACCGAGGGACCCGTTTTGGAAAGACCATATATTTT. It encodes CSARDRGTRFGKTIYF.

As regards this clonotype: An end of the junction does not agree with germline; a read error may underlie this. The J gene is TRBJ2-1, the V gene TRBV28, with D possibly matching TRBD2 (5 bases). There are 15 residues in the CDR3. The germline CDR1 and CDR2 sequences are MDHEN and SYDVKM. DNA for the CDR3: TGTGCCAGCACTCGGACTCGCGTCTCCTACCATGAGCAGTTCTTC. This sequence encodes CASTRTRVSYHEQFF.

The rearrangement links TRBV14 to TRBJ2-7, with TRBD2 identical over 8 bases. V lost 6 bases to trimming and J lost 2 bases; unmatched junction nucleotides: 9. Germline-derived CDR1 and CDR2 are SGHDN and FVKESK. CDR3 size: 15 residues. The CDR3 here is CASSPPGGGAYEQYF. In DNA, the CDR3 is TGTGCCAGCAGTCCGCCGGGGGGGGGCGCCTACGAGCAGTACTTC.

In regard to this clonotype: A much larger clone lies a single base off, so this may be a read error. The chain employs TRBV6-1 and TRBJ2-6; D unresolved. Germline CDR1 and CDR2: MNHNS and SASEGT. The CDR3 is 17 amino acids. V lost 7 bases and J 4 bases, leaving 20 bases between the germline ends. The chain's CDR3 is CASILTPGPSGANVLTF. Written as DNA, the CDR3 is TGTGCCAGCATCCTAACTCCAGGCCCGAGCGGGGCCAACGTCCTGACTTTC.

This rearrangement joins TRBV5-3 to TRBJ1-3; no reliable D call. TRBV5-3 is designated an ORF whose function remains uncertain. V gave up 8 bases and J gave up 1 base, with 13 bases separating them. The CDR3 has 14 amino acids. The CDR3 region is CASSIGESGNTIYF. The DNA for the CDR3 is TGTGCCAGCAGTATCGGGGAGTCTGGAAACACCATATATTTT.

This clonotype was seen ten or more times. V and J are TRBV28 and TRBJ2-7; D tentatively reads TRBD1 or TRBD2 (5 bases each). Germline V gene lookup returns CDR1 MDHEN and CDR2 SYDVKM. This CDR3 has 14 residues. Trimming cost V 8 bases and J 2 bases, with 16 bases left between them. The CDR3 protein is CASRRRDGAYEQYF. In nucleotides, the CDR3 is TGTGCCAGCCGCCGCCGGGACGGAGCCTACGAGCAGTACTTC.

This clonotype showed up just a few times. The CDR3 loop reads CASSFNAAGGADTQYF. Written as DNA, the CDR3 is TGTGCCAGCAGTTTTAATGCAGCGGGAGGTGCAGATACGCAGTATTTT. The V and J genes are TRBV28 and TRBJ2-3; TRBD2 aligns across 9 bases. Trimming at V came to 3 bases and at J to 4 bases, leaving 8 bases not matched to a gene. Germline V CDR1 and CDR2: MDHEN, SYDVKM. The CDR3 covers 16 residues.

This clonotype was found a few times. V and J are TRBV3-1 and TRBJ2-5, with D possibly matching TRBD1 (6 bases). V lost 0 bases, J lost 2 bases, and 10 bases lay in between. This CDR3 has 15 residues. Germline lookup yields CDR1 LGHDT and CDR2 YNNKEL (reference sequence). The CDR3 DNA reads TGTGCCAGCAGCCAAGACAGGGGATGGCAAGAGACCCAGTACTTC. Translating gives CASSQDRGWQETQYF.

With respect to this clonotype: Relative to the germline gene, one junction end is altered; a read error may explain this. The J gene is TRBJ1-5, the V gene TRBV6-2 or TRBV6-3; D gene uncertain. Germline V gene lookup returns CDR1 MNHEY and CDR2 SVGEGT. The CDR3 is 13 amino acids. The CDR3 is CASHTDSNKPQHF. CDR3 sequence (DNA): TGTGCCTCTCACACCGATAGCAATAAGCCCCAGCATTTT.

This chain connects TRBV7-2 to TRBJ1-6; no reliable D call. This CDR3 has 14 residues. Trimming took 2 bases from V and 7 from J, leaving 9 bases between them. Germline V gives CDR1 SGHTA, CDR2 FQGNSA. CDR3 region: CASSLSRSNSPLHF. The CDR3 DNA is TGTGCCAGCAGCTTATCGAGGTCAAATTCACCCCTCCACTTT. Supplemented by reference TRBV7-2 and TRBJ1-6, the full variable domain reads GAGVSQSPSNKVTEKGKDVELRCDPISGHTALYWYRQSLGQGLEFLIYFQGNSAPDKSGLPSDRFSAERTGGSVSTLTIQRTQQEDSAVYLCASSLSRSNSPLHFGNGTRLTVT.

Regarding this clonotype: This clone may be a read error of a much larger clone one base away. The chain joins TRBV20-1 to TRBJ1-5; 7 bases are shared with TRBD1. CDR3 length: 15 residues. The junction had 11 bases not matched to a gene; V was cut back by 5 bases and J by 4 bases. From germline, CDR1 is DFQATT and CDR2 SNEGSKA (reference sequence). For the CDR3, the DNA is TGCAGTGCTTCCTCTCAGGGACAGAGAAATCAGCCCCAGCATTTT. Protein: CSASSQGQRNQPQHF.

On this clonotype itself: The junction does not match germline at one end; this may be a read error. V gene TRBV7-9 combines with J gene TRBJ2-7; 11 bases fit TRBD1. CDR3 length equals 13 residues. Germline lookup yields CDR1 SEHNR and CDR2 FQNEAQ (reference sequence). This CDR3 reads CARSSGTGGEQYF. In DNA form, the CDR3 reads TGTGCCAGAAGCTCCGGGACAGGGGGCGAGCAGTACTTC.

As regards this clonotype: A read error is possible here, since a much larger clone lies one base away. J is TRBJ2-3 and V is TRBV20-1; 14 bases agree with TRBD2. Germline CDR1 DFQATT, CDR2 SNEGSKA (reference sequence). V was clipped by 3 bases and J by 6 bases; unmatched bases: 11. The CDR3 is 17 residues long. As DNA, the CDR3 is TGCAGTGCTAGTGAAAGCCTGACTAGCGGGAGGGAGGATACGCAGTATTTT. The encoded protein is CSASESLTSGREDTQYF.

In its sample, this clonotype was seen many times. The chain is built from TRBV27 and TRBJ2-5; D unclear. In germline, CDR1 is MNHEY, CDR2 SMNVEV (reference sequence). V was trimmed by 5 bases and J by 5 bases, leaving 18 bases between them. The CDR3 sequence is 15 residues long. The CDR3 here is CASSPRPRMGETQYF. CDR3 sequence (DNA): TGTGCCAGCAGTCCCCGGCCCAGAATGGGGGAGACCCAGTACTTC.

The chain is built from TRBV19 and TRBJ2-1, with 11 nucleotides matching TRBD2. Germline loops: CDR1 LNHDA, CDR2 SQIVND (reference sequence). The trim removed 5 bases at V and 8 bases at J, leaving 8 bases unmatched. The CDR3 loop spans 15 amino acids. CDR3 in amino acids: CASSFATSGIYEQFF. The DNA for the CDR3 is TGTGCCAGTAGTTTTGCGACTAGCGGGATCTATGAGCAGTTCTTC.

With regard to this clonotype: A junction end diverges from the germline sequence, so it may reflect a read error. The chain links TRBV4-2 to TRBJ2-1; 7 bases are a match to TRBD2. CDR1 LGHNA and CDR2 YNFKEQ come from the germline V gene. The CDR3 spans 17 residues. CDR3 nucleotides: TGTGCCAGCAGCGAAGAAGGCTACCTAGCGGAGTTAAATGAGCAGTTCTTC. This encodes CASSEEGYLAELNEQFF.

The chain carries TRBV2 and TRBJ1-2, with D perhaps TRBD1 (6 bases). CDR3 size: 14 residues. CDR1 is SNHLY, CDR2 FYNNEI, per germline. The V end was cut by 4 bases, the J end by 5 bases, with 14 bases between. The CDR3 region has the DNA TGTGCCAGCAGTGCGCTGAAGGGGGGGTATGGCTACACCTTC. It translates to CASSALKGGYGYTF.

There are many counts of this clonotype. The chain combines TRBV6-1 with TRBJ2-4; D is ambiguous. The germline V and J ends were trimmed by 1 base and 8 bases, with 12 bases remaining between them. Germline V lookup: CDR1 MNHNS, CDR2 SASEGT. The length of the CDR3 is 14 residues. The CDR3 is CASSEELWRYIQYF. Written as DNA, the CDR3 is TGTGCCAGCAGTGAAGAACTTTGGCGGTACATTCAGTACTTC.

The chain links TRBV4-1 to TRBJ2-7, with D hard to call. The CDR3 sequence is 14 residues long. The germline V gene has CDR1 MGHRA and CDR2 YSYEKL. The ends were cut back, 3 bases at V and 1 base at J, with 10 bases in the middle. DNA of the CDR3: TGCGCCAGCAGCCAGCCTGGGAAATCCTACGAGCAGTACTTC. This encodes CASSQPGKSYEQYF.

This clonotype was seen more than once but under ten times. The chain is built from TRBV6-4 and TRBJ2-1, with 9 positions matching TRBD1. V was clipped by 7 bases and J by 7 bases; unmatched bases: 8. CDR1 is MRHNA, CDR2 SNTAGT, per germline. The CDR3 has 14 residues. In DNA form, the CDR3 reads TGTGCCAGCATGAGGGACAGGGAAGGGAATGAGCAGTTCTTC. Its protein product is CASMRDREGNEQFF.

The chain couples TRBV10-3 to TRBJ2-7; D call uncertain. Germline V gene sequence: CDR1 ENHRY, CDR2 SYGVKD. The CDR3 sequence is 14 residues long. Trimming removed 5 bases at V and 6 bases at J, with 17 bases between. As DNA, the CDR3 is TGTGCCATCAGTTCGGACGCTCGTGATCGCGAGCAGTACTTC. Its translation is CAISSDARDREQYF.

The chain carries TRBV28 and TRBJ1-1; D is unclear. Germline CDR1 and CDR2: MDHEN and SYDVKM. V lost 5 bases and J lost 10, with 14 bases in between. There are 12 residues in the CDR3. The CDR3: CASSKGPNGAFF. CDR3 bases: TGTGCCAGCAGTAAGGGCCCCAATGGAGCTTTCTTT.

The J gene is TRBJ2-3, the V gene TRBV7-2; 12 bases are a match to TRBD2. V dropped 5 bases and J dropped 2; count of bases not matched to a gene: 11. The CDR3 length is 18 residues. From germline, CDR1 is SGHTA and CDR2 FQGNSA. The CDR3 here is CASSKEMTSGSFTDTQYF. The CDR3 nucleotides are TGTGCCAGCAGCAAAGAAATGACTAGCGGGAGTTTCACAGATACGCAGTATTTT.